Listed below are T cell receptor beta chains from one sample, sequenced in a study of T cell responses to AZD1222 COVID-19 vaccine. Sequencing was performed with immunoSEQ multiplex PCR; in TCRdb, only in-frame clones are kept and a portion is missing. The data hold 140,000 to 150,000 clones, with roughly 93% observed a single time. This sample comprised peripheral blood, obtained on day 0 of AZD1222 vaccination. All receptors come from an adult in good health. The CDR3 runs from the conserved cysteine through the conserved F or W. Each record gives: clone size, V gene, D gene, J gene, CDR3 protein, CDR3 DNA. The D gene is left open where the match is weak. Some rows mark clone size as missing; the rest say once, few, many or name a class of expanded clone.

NA,TRBV19,TRBD2,TRBJ2-1,CASSIGASGNEQFF,TGTGCCAGTAGTATTGGGGCTAGCGGAAATGAGCAGTTCTTC
NA,TRBV18,TRBD1,TRBJ2-7,CASSPQYPGQSYEQYF,TGTGCCAGCTCACCGCAGTATCCGGGACAGAGCTACGAGCAGTACTTC
NA,TRBV11-2,NA,TRBJ1-6,CASSLRGTLNSPLHF,TGTGCCAGCAGCCTCCGGGGAACCCTTAATTCACCCCTCCACTTT
NA,TRBV29-1,TRBD2,TRBJ2-7,CSVETSGGGEQYF,TGCAGCGTTGAGACTAGCGGAGGGGGGGAGCAGTACTTC
NA,TRBV5-6,NA,TRBJ2-7,CASSLAGGGGYEQYF,TGTGCCAGCAGCTTGGCTGGCGGAGGGGGATACGAGCAGTACTTC
once,TRBV5-1,TRBD2,TRBJ2-1,CASSRLREGNNEQFF,TGCGCCAGCAGCCGCCTGAGGGAGGGTAACAATGAGCAGTTCTTC
NA,TRBV18,TRBD2,TRBJ2-7,CASSPLPSGRTYEQYF,TGTGCCAGCTCACCACTTCCTAGCGGGAGGACCTACGAGCAGTACTTC
NA,TRBV27,NA,TRBJ1-6,CASSFGGSPLHF,TGTGCCAGCAGTTTCGGGGGTTCACCCCTCCACTTT
NA,TRBV18,NA,TRBJ2-6,CASSPERASGANVLTF,TGTGCCAGCTCACCGGAGAGGGCCTCTGGGGCCAACGTCCTGACTTTC
NA,TRBV27,NA,TRBJ2-1,CASSPSWEWAYNEQFF,TGTGCCAGCAGTCCAAGCTGGGAGTGGGCCTACAATGAGCAGTTCTTC
once,TRBV2,NA,TRBJ1-1,CASSEDRNTEAFF,TGTGCCAGCAGTGAAGACCGGAACACTGAAGCTTTCTTT
NA,TRBV7-7,NA,TRBJ1-4,CASSLALGEKLFF,TGTGCCAGCAGCTTAGCCCTTGGGGAAAAACTGTTTTTT
NA,TRBV6-5,NA,TRBJ1-4,CASRGGQLFF,TGTGCCAGCAGGGGGGGACAACTGTTTTTT
NA,TRBV5-1,TRBD2,TRBJ2-3,CASSFPAGRLAGPDTQYF,TGCGCCAGCAGCTTTCCTGCTGGCAGACTAGCGGGACCAGATACGCAGTATTTT
NA,TRBV6-1,TRBD1,TRBJ1-5,CASSEAGGFNQPQHF,TGTGCCAGCAGTGAGGCAGGGGGCTTCAATCAGCCCCAGCATTTT
NA,TRBV27,TRBD1,TRBJ2-3,CASSPTGGTDTQYF,TGTGCCAGCAGCCCGACAGGGGGCACAGATACGCAGTATTTT
NA,TRBV5-6,NA,TRBJ1-2,CASSLRSGGGYTF,TGTGCCAGCAGCCTCAGGTCGGGTGGTGGCTACACCTTC
NA,TRBV12-3/TRBV12-4,NA,TRBJ2-3,CASSSAYTQYF,TGTGCCAGCTCCTCTGCCTATACGCAGTATTTT
NA,TRBV29-1,TRBD1,TRBJ1-2,CSVGTGGAYGYTF,TGCAGCGTTGGGACAGGGGGTGCCTATGGCTACACCTTC
NA,TRBV30,NA,TRBJ2-5,CAQEKAGQETQYF,TGTGCCCAAGAGAAGGCAGGCCAAGAGACCCAGTACTTC
NA,TRBV3-1/TRBV3-2,NA,TRBJ1-6,CASSQGGRDSPLHF,TGTGCCAGCAGCCAAGGGGGGCGCGATTCACCCCTCCACTTT
NA,TRBV6-5,NA,TRBJ1-2,CASSYLTGTGNYGYTF,TGTGCCAGCAGTTACCTAACAGGGACGGGCAACTATGGCTACACCTTC
NA,TRBV5-1,NA,TRBJ2-7,CASSLGVGPYEQYF,TGCGCCAGCAGCTTGGGGGTAGGTCCCTACGAGCAGTACTTC
NA,TRBV29-1,NA,TRBJ2-5,CSSSGPRGETQYF,TGCAGCTCATCCGGGCCCCGGGGAGAGACCCAGTACTTC
once,TRBV7-3,TRBD1,TRBJ1-5,CASSPRDREGFNNQPQHF,TGTGCCAGCAGCCCCCGGGACAGGGAGGGTTTTAACAATCAGCCCCAGCATTTT
many,TRBV6-5,NA,TRBJ2-2,CASSYDSGTGELFF,TGTGCCAGCAGTTACGACAGTGGGACCGGGGAGCTGTTTTTT
NA,TRBV5-1,TRBD2,TRBJ2-2,CASSLGAGGNTGELFF,TGCGCCAGCAGCTTGGGAGCGGGAGGAAACACCGGGGAGCTGTTTTTT
NA,TRBV10-1,NA,TRBJ1-2,CASSPDSNYGYTF,TGCGCCAGCAGTCCGGACAGCAACTATGGCTACACCTTC
once,TRBV10-3,NA,TRBJ2-7,CAISERGTYEQYF,TGTGCCATCAGTGAGCGGGGCACCTACGAGCAGTACTTC
NA,TRBV19,NA,TRBJ1-6,CARQTGPLLVHF,TGTGCCAGGCAAACAGGACCGTTATTAGTCCACTTT
once,TRBV4-1,NA,TRBJ1-2,CASSQVNSFYGYTF,TGCGCCAGCAGCCAAGTTAACAGCTTCTATGGCTACACCTTC
NA,TRBV6-5,TRBD1,TRBJ1-2,CASRMGQNYGYTF,TGTGCCAGCAGGATGGGACAGAACTATGGCTACACCTTC
NA,TRBV6-5,NA,TRBJ1-1,CASSYSTGWDTEAFF,TGTGCCAGCAGTTACTCCACCGGATGGGACACTGAAGCTTTCTTT